This T cell receptor beta chain was observed in a study of blood T cell repertoires in COVID-19 (TCRdb year 2020). Study-level background: The collaborator samples originated in the United States, Italy and Spain and spanned the acute and convalescent phases of COVID-19. Where available, HLA class I and class II types were taken from metadata supplied by the sample provider and were not determined by assay-based typing. Deeply sampled blood TCRbeta repertoires from subjects exposed to, actively infected with, or recovered from COVID-19 were included in the dataset. Samples came from the ongoing ImmuneRACE study (first 160 participants) plus 1,254 subjects from 6 global collaborators. The repertoires were released in a freely available public database intended as a resource for research on the immune response to SARS-CoV-2. Sample metadata almost always included a de-identified subject ID, COVID-19 status, age in years and sex. The material from the prospective study consisted of cDNA or gDNA derived from T cells, B-cell-depleted T cells, or PBMCs. What the work shows at the level of the full study, not this receptor alone: The amount of clinical and demographic metadata varied by source and participant and was provided uncurated.

In Seattle, one collaborating source enrolled patients while the infection was active and tracked those patients longitudinally over the course of disease. The collaborating institutions used their own protocols to collect whole blood in K2EDTA tubes. Collaborator samples were shipped for TCRbeta analysis as frozen whole blood, isolated PBMCs, or DNA extracted from either sample type. The immunoSEQ Assay, a bias-controlled multiplex PCR, was used to amplify TCRbeta CDR3 regions from genomic DNA. Per the original workflow: The number of nucleated cells in each sample was estimated from the amplification of reference gene primers within the assay. To quantify the absolute abundance of each unique TCRbeta CDR3 rearrangement, sequence reads were collapsed and filtered. For each sample, productive Simpson clonality was calculated by taking the square root of Simpson's diversity index across productive rearrangements. This is the immuneACCESS table as TCRdb keeps it, with only in-frame sequences that have V and J called. A part of the clones is gone; compared with another copy, unresolved V genes explain less than half, and the rest is unexplained. Clone size and V and J calls were adopted from that table, with D and trimming inferred from the DNA. This sample holds around 300,000 clones; 91% were observed only once. Of the sample, 2.2% falls within the top ten clones.

V gives up 0 bases and J gives up 3 bases, and the segment between their germline ends measures 10 bases. Its CDR3 holds 14 amino acids, cysteine through phenylalanine. Here the CDR3 DNA is all that survives: 42 bases in frame from base 1. The germline V gene provides CDR1 SGHRS and CDR2 YFSETQ. On this clone: Its recognized antigen is unknown. No base quality information exists; no much larger clone differs at one position.

The sequence came from a woman in her 30s with COVID-19, enrolled during active disease. The chain uses TRBV5-1 and TRBJ2-7; possibly the D gene is TRBD1, per 5 matching bases. Sequences were obtained from peripheral blood. The CDR3 corresponds to CASSLGTGFYEQYF. The DNA sequence follows: TGCGCCAGCAGCTTGGGAACAGGTTTCTACGAGCAGTACTTC.